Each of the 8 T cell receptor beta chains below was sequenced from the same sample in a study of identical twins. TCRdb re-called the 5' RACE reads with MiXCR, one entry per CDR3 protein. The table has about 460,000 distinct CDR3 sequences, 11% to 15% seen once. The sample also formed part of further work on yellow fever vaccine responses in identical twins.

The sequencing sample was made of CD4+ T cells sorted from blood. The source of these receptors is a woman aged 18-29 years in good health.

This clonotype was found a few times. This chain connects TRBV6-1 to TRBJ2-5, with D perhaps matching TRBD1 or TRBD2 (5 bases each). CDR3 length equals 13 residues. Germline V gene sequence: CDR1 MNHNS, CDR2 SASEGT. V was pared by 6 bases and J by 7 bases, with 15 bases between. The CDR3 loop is CASRRDPPGTQYF. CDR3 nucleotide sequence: TGTGCCAGCAGAAGGGACCCCCCGGGGACCCAGTACTTC.

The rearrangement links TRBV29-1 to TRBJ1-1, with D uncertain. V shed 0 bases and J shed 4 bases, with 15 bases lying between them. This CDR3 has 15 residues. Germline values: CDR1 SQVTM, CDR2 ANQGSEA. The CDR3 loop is CSVEDGSEGGTEAFF. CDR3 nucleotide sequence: TGCAGCGTTGAAGATGGGTCGGAGGGAGGCACTGAAGCTTTCTTT. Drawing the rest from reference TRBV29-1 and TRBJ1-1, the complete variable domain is SAVISQKPSRDICQRGTSLTIQCQVDSQVTMMFWYRQQPGQSLTLIATANQGSEATYESGFVIDKFPISRPNLTFSTLTVSNMSPEDSSIYLCSVEDGSEGGTEAFFGQGTRLTVV.

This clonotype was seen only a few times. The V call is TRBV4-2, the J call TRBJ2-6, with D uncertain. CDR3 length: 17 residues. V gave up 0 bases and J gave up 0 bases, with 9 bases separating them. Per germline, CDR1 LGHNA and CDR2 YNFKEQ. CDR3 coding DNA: TGTGCCAGCAGCCAAGATCTACGGCTCTCTGGGGCCAACGTCCTGACTTTC. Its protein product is CASSQDLRLSGANVLTF.

This CDR3 is CASSLAGGVHEQFF. In DNA form, the CDR3 reads TGCGCCAGCAGCTTAGCGGGGGGGGTCCATGAGCAGTTCTTC. The chain combines TRBV5-1 with TRBJ2-1; 10 bases map to TRBD2. Germline V gene lookup returns CDR1 SGHRS and CDR2 YFSETQ. Trimming at V came to 2 bases and at J to 8 bases, leaving 4 bases not matched to a gene. CDR3 length: 14 amino acids.

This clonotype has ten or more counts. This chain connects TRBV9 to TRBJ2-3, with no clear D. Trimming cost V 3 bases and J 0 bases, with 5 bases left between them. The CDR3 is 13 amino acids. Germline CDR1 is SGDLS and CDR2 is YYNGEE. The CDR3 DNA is TGTGCCAGCAGCGCTCCTAGCACAGATACGCAGTATTTT. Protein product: CASSAPSTDTQYF.

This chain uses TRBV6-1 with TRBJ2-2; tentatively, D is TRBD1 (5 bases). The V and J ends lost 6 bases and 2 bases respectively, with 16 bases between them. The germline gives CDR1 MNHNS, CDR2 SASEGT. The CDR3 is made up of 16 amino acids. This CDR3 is CASSPGVWGNTGELFF. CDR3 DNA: TGTGCCAGCAGCCCCGGCGTTTGGGGCAACACCGGGGAGCTGTTTTTT.

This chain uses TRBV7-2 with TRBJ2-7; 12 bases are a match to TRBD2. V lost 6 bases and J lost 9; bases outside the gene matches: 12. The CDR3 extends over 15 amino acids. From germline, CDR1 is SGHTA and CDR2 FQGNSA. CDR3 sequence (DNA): TGTGCCAGCAGACCTAGACTAGCGGGGGAGTCTGGGCAGTACTTC. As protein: CASRPRLAGESGQYF.

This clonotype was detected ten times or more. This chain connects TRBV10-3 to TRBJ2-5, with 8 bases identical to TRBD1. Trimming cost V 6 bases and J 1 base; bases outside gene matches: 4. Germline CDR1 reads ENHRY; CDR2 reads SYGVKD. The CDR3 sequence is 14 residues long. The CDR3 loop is CAIRPGTGQETQYF. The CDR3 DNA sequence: TGTGCCATCAGACCCGGGACAGGCCAAGAGACCCAGTACTTC.